The rows below give T cell receptor beta chains drawn from one sample of a study of beta chain features in type 1 diabetes. Clones were read by immunoSEQ multiplex PCR, and TCRdb kept only the in-frame ones, dropping some. Seen here are around 250,000 clones, 55% to 70% observed once, and the top ten hold about 0.051%. Sequenced sample: naive CD4+ T cells from blood. The source of these receptors is a man between 25 and 39 years old in good health. The CDR3 runs from the conserved cysteine through the conserved F or W. D genes are given only for firm matches. Expanded clones are given a class, and other clones once, few, many or no size at all.

J gene: TRBJ2-7
D gene: NA
clone size: NA
V gene: TRBV18
CDR3 protein: CASSPGFDYEQYF
CDR3 DNA: TGTGCCAGCTCACCAGGGTTTGACTACGAGCAGTACTTC

J gene: TRBJ1-1
D gene: TRBD1
clone size: NA
V gene: TRBV7-2
CDR3 protein: CASSLGTDLNTEAFF
CDR3 DNA: TGTGCCAGCAGCTTGGGGACAGACTTGAACACTGAAGCTTTCTTT

J gene: TRBJ2-7
D gene: NA
clone size: NA
V gene: TRBV19
CDR3 protein: CASSNPAATYEQYF
CDR3 DNA: TGTGCCAGTAGTAATCCAGCGGCGACCTACGAGCAGTACTTC

J gene: TRBJ2-1
D gene: TRBD2
clone size: NA
V gene: TRBV11-2
CDR3 protein: CASSRAGEGEQFF
CDR3 DNA: TGTGCCAGCAGCAGAGCGGGGGAAGGTGAGCAGTTCTTC

J gene: TRBJ1-2
D gene: NA
clone size: NA
V gene: TRBV6-6
CDR3 protein: CASRRTEGYTF
CDR3 DNA: TGTGCCAGCAGGAGGACAGAGGGCTACACCTTC

J gene: TRBJ2-7
D gene: TRBD2
clone size: few
V gene: TRBV5-1
CDR3 protein: CASSSRTSGRDEQYF
CDR3 DNA: TGCGCCAGCAGCTCCCGGACTAGCGGGAGGGACGAGCAGTACTTC

J gene: TRBJ2-5
D gene: NA
clone size: few
V gene: TRBV29-1
CDR3 protein: CSVEEGGKTQYF
CDR3 DNA: TGCAGCGTTGAAGAGGGCGGGAAGACCCAGTACTTC

J gene: TRBJ1-1
D gene: NA
clone size: once
V gene: TRBV28
CDR3 protein: CASSLRGNTEAFF
CDR3 DNA: TGTGCCAGCAGTTTAAGGGGGAACACTGAAGCTTTCTTT

J gene: TRBJ2-5
D gene: NA
clone size: NA
V gene: TRBV2
CDR3 protein: CASREQFQETQYF
CDR3 DNA: TGTGCCAGTAGAGAACAGTTCCAAGAGACCCAGTACTTC

J gene: TRBJ1-5
D gene: NA
clone size: NA
V gene: TRBV30
CDR3 protein: CAWSPRGSQPQHF
CDR3 DNA: TGTGCCTGGAGCCCCAGGGGCTCGCAGCCCCAGCATTTT

J gene: TRBJ2-1
D gene: TRBD2
clone size: NA
V gene: TRBV28
CDR3 protein: CASNPSGRYERNEQFF
CDR3 DNA: TGTGCCAGCAACCCTAGCGGGAGGTACGAACGCAATGAGCAGTTCTTC

J gene: TRBJ1-3
D gene: NA
clone size: NA
V gene: TRBV25-1
CDR3 protein: CASIGRSSGNTIYF
CDR3 DNA: TGTGCCAGCATAGGGCGCAGCTCTGGAAACACCATATATTTT

J gene: TRBJ1-2
D gene: NA
clone size: NA
V gene: TRBV30
CDR3 protein: CAWSLGPNYGYTF
CDR3 DNA: TGTGCCTGGAGCCTGGGCCCCAACTATGGCTACACCTTC

J gene: TRBJ2-5
D gene: NA
clone size: NA
V gene: TRBV29-1
CDR3 protein: CSVEGSQETQYF
CDR3 DNA: TGCAGCGTTGAGGGCAGTCAAGAGACCCAGTACTTC

J gene: TRBJ1-5
D gene: NA
clone size: once
V gene: TRBV15
CDR3 protein: CATSRDLNQPQHF
CDR3 DNA: TGTGCCACCAGCAGAGATCTAAATCAGCCCCAGCATTTT

J gene: TRBJ2-5
D gene: TRBD2
clone size: NA
V gene: TRBV29-1
CDR3 protein: CSVERPFPGGLAGGQETQYF
CDR3 DNA: TGCAGCGTTGAAAGACCGTTCCCCGGAGGACTAGCGGGAGGGCAAGAGACCCAGTACTTC